This T cell receptor (beta chain) was identified during a study of prognosis after radiotherapy for stage I lung cancer. Study information: Non-small cell lung cancer patients were all deemed medically inoperable. Squamous cell carcinoma tumors occurred in about 7 patients, adenocarcinoma in under 15. Radiotherapy: SBRT, 3 to 5 fractions, biologically effective dose at least 100 Gy. Distant metastasis occurred in several patients at a median of around 7 months after radiotherapy, while approximately 16 showed no significant progression.

The table lists this clonotype with a few counts. The TCR beta CDR3 region was amplified from genomic DNA, with two rounds of multiplex PCR being used for the amplification. Specific primers for each TRBV and TRBJ gene were what first-round PCR used. A single record per CDR3 protein comes from TCRdb applying MiXCR to the multiplex PCR reads. This sample has about 22,000 distinct CDR3 sequences, with approximately 42% found just once. CDR3 size: 20 residues. Germline V lookup: CDR1 MNHEY, CDR2 SMNVEV (reference sequence). Trimming cost V 2 bases and J 2 bases; bases outside gene matches: 15. Material: PBMCs, obtained before or after stereotactic body radiation therapy (not recorded which). This clonotype was obtained from a donor older than 45 with non-small cell lung cancer. The chain couples TRBV27 to TRBJ2-4; 10 positions match TRBD2. CDR3 residues: CASSLIGPAGGPSPKNIQYF. CDR3 coding DNA: TGTGCCAGCAGTTTAATCGGGCCAGCGGGAGGGCCCTCACCCAAAAACATTCAGTACTTC.